This T cell receptor (beta chain) was captured in a study of blood T cell repertoires in COVID-19. Study-level information: The United States, Italy and Spain provided the acute and convalescent COVID-19 samples. In each case, the material was cDNA or gDNA derived from T cells, B-cell-depleted T cells, or PBMCs.

Per the original methods: It was from reference gene primer amplification that nucleated cell counts were estimated. Method: immunoSEQ multiplex PCR; TCRdb's copy keeps in-frame clones and lacks some. That table is the source of V, J and clone size, and D and trimming were worked out from the DNA. Of a few hundred thousand clones listed, about 88% are singletons. Sequencing was done on a sample of peripheral blood. This TCR derives from a woman aged 70-85 years with active or convalescent COVID-19.

The CDR3 spells CATSDFLGGGAGDEQFF. The CDR3 DNA reads TGTGCCACCAGTGATTTCCTTGGCGGGGGGGCCGGGGATGAGCAGTTCTTC. The V call is TRBV24-1, the J call TRBJ2-1, with 9 nucleotides matching TRBD2. V was clipped by 1 base and J by 8 bases; unmatched bases: 11. Germline CDR1 and CDR2: KGHDR and SFDVKD. This CDR3 contains 17 residues.